This TCR beta chain was retrieved from a study of identical twins. Per the germline V gene, CDR1 is SEHNR and CDR2 is FQNEAQ (reference sequence). Trimming took 4 bases from V and 6 from J, leaving 10 bases between them. There are 12 residues in the CDR3. TCRdb re-analysed the 5' RACE reads in MiXCR, keeping a single row per CDR3 protein. Of some 730,000 distinct CDR3 sequences listed, 15% to 20% are singletons. Another study also made use of these data, one on T cells expressing NK-cell markers.

What was sequenced was PBMCs. This chain joins TRBV7-9 and TRBJ2-7; D uncertain. The TCR sequence derives from a woman between 18 and 29 years old in good health. The chain's CDR3 is CASSSANREQYF. In DNA, the CDR3 is TGTGCCAGCAGCTCCGCAAACCGCGAGCAGTACTTC.